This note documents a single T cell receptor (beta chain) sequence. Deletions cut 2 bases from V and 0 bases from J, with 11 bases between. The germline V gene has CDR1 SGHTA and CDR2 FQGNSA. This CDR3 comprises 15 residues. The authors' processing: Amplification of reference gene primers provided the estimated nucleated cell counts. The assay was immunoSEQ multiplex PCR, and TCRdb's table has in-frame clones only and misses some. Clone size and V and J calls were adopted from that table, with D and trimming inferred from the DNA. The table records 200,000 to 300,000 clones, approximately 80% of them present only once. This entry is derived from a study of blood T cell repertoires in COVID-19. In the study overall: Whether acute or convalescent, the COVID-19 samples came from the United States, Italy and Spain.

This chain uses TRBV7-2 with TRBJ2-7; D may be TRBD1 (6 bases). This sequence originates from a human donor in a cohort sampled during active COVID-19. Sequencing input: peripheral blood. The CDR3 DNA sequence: TGTGCCAGCAGCTTAATGGTAGGGGGCTCCTACGAGCAGTACTTC. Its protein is CASSLMVGGSYEQYF.